Included here is one TCR beta chain sequence, with context. The CDR3 runs to 15 residues. Germline V gives CDR1 LNHDA, CDR2 SQIVND (reference sequence). V trimming: 5 bases; J trimming: 4 bases; junction bases outside the gene matches: 10. This sample is part of a study of blood T cell repertoires in COVID-19. Background on the study: T cells, B-cell-depleted T cells, or PBMCs provided the cDNA or gDNA that served as material.

Authors' processing steps: Amplification of reference gene primers was used by the study to estimate nucleated cell counts. The repertoire was sequenced with immunoSEQ multiplex PCR; TCRdb's copy has only in-frame clones and lacks some. The V and J calls and clone size are taken from that table; D and trimming were inferred from the DNA. The table lists about 240,000 clones, approximately 84% of them singletons, with approximately 3.5% in the top ten. Individuals drawn from 24 US areas were roughly 18 to 100 years old. In assigning cohorts, the study relied on participant-reported clinical history. The receptor was derived from a woman aged 35 to 49 with acute COVID-19. Material: PBMCs or T cells enriched from blood (not recorded which). This sequence joins TRBV19 and TRBJ2-7; 8 nucleotides match TRBD1. CDR3 sequence reads: CASSPRRGRGYEQYF. CDR3 coding DNA: TGTGCCAGTAGTCCCCGCAGGGGGCGCGGGTACGAGCAGTACTTC.